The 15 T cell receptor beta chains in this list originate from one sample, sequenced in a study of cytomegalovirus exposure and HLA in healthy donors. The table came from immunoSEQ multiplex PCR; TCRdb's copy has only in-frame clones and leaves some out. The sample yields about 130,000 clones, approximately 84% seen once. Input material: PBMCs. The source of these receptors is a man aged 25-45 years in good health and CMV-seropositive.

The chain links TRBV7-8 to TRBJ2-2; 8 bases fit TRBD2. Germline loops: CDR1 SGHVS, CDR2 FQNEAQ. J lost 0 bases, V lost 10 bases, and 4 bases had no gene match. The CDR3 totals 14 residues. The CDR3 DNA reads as TGTGCCATCGCGGGGGGCCCGAACACCGGGGAGCTGTTTTTT. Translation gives CAIAGGPNTGELFF.

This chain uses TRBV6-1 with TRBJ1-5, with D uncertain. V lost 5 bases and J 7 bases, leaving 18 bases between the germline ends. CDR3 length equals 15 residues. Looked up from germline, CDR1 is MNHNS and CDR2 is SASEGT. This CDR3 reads CASSRGISGGQPQHF. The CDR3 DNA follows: TGTGCCAGCAGTAGAGGGATCTCCGGAGGGCAGCCCCAGCATTTT.

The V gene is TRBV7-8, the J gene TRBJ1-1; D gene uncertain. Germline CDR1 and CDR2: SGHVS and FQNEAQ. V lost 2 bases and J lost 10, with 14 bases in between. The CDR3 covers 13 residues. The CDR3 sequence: CASSLRDTRRAFF. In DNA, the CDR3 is TGTGCCAGCAGCTTACGCGACACCCGTAGAGCTTTCTTT.

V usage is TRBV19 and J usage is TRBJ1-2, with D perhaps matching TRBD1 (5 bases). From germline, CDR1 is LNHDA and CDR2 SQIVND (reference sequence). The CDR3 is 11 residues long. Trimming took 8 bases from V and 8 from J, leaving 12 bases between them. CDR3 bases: TGTGCCAGTTCAGGGCTCAGCGGCTACACCTTC. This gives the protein CASSGLSGYTF. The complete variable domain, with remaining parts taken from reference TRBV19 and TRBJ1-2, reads DGGITQSPKYLFRKEGQNVTLSCEQNLNHDAMYWYRQDPGQGLRLIYYSQIVNDFQKGDIAEGYSVSREKKESFPLTVTSAQKNPTAFYLCASSGLSGYTFGSGTRLTVV.

In DNA form, the CDR3 reads TGCGCCAGCAGCTCCGGACAGGGACCAGGCGAGCAGTACTTC. Protein: CASSSGQGPGEQYF. The V gene is TRBV5-1, the J gene TRBJ2-7; 8 nucleotides line up with TRBD1. CDR1 SGHRS and CDR2 YFSETQ come from the germline V gene. The trim removed 3 bases at V and 6 bases at J, leaving 8 bases unmatched. The CDR3 runs 14 residues. Drawing the rest from reference TRBV5-1 and TRBJ2-7, the complete variable domain is KAGVTQTPRYLIKTRGQQVTLSCSPISGHRSVSWYQQTPGQGLQFLFEYFSETQRNKGNFPGRFSGRQFSNSRSEMNVSTLELGDSALYLCASSSGQGPGEQYFGPGTRLTVT.

CDR3 nucleotides: TGTGCCAGCAGTTCCACCGGGGATTATAATTCACCCCTCCACTTT. Translating gives CASSSTGDYNSPLHF. The chain couples TRBV6-5 to TRBJ1-6; unclear D gene. Germline CDR1 is MNHEY and CDR2 is SVGAGI. The CDR3 extends over 15 amino acids. V gave up 4 bases and J gave up 4 bases, with 11 bases separating them.

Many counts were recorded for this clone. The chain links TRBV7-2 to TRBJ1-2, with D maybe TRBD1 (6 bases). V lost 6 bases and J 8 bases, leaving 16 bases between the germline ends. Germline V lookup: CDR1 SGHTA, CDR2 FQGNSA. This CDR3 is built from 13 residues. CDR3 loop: CASRQGGTNGYTF. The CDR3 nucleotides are TGTGCCAGCAGACAGGGTGGAACTAACGGCTACACCTTC.

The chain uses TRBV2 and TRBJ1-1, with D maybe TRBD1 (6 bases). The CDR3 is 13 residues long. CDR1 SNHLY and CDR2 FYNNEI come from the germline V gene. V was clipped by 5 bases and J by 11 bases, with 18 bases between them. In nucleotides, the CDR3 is TGTGCCAGCAGTTCGGACAGCCCGGGTGGGGCTTTCTTT. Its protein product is CASSSDSPGGAFF.

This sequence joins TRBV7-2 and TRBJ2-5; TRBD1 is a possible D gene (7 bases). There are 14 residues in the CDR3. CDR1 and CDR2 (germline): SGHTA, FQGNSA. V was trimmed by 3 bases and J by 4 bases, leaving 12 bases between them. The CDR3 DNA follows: TGTGCCAGCAGCTTCATCCAGGGGGGAGAGACCCAGTACTTC. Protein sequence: CASSFIQGGETQYF.

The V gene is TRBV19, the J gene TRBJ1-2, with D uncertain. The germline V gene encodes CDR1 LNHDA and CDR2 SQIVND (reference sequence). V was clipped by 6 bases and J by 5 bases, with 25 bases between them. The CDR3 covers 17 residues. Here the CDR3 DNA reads TGTGCCAGTAGCTCAGTCAGCGCTGGCCAGAATATATATGGCTACACCTTC. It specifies CASSSVSAGQNIYGYTF. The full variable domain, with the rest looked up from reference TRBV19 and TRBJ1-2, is DGGITQSPKYLFRKEGQNVTLSCEQNLNHDAMYWYRQDPGQGLRLIYYSQIVNDFQKGDIAEGYSVSREKKESFPLTVTSAQKNPTAFYLCASSSVSAGQNIYGYTFGSGTRLTVV.

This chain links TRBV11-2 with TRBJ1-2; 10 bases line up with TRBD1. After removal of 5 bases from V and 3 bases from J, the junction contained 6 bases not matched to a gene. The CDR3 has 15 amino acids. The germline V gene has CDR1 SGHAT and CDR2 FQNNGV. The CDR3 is CASSGRDRGHYGYTF. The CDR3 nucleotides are TGTGCCAGCAGCGGCCGGGACAGGGGCCACTATGGCTACACCTTC.

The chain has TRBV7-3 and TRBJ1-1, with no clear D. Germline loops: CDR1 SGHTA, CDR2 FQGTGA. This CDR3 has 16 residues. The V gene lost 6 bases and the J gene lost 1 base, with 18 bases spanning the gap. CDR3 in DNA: TGTGCCAGCAGTCCCTCCGCCCGGGCGGGGAACACTGAAGCTTTCTTT. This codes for CASSPSARAGNTEAFF.

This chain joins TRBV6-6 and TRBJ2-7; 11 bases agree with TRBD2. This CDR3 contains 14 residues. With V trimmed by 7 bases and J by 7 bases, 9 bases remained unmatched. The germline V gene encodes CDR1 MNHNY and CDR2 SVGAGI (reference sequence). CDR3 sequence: CASMASGRFAEQYF. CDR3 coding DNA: TGTGCCAGCATGGCTAGCGGGAGGTTTGCTGAGCAGTACTTC.

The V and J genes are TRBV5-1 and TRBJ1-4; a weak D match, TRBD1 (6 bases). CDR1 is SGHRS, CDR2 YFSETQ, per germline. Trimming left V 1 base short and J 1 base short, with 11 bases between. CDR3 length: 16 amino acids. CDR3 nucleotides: TGCGCCAGCAGCTTGTTGGGGGCTGGAACTAATGAAAAACTGTTTTTT. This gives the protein CASSLLGAGTNEKLFF.

The chain's CDR3 is CASSRDTEAFF. CDR3 coding DNA: TGTGCCAGCAGCCGGGACACTGAAGCTTTCTTT. This chain links TRBV7-2 with TRBJ1-1; D is unresolved. Germline CDR1 and CDR2: SGHTA and FQGNSA. Trimming stripped 5 bases from V and 3 bases from J, with 4 bases between. CDR3 length equals 11 residues. Complete variable domain (other parts from reference TRBV7-2 and TRBJ1-1): GAGVSQSPSNKVTEKGKDVELRCDPISGHTALYWYRQSLGQGLEFLIYFQGNSAPDKSGLPSDRFSAERTGGSVSTLTIQRTQQEDSAVYLCASSRDTEAFFGQGTRLTVV.